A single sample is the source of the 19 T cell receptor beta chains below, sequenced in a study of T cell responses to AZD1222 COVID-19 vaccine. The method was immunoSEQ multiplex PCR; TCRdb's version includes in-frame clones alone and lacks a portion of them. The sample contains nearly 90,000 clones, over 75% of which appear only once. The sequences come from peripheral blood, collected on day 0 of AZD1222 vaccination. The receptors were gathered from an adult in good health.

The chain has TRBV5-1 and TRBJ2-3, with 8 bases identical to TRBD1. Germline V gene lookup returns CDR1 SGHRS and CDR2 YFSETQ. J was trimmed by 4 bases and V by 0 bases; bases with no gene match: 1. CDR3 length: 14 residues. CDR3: CASSLGTGSDTQYF. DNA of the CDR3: TGCGCCAGCAGCTTGGGGACAGGGTCAGATACGCAGTATTTT.

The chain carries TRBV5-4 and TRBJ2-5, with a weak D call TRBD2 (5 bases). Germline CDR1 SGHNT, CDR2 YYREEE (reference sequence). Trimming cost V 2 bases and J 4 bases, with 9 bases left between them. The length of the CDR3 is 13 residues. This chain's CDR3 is CASSFWGAETQYF. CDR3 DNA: TGTGCCAGCAGCTTTTGGGGAGCAGAGACCCAGTACTTC.

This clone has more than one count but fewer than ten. The CDR3 DNA follows: TGTGCCAGTCGTAAAGGGGTTCAGTATAGCAATCAGCCCCAGCATTTT. Translated, it gives CASRKGVQYSNQPQHF. The chain carries TRBV19 and TRBJ1-5; possible D gene TRBD1, 5 bases. Trimming took 8 bases from V and 0 from J, leaving 17 bases between them. Germline V CDR1 and CDR2: LNHDA, SQIVND (reference sequence). The CDR3 extends over 16 amino acids. The variable domain in full, with the rest retrieved from reference TRBV19 and TRBJ1-5, is DGGITQSPKYLFRKEGQNVTLSCEQNLNHDAMYWYRQDPGQGLRLIYYSQIVNDFQKGDIAEGYSVSREKKESFPLTVTSAQKNPTAFYLCASRKGVQYSNQPQHFGDGTRLSIL.

The CDR3 nucleotides read TGTGCCAGCAGCCAGGACAGGGGGGCTAATCAGCCCCAGCATTTT. Its translation: CASSQDRGANQPQHF. V is TRBV7-2 and J is TRBJ1-5; 10 bases are shared with TRBD1. Germline V CDR1 and CDR2: SGHTA, FQGNSA. The ends lost 5 bases at V and 4 bases at J; junction bases unmatched: 5. The CDR3 runs 15 residues.

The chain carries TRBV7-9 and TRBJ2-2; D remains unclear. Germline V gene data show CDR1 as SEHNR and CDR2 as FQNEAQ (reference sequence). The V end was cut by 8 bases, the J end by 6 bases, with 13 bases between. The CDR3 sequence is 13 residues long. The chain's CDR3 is CASGSLKAGELFF. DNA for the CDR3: TGTGCCAGCGGAAGCCTGAAAGCCGGGGAGCTGTTTTTT.

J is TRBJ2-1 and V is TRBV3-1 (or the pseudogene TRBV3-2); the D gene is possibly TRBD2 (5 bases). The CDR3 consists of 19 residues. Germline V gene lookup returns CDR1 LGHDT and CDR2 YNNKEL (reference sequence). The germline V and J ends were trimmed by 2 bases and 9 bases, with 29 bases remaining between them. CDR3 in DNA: TGTGCCAGCAGCCAATCCTATGCTTGGGGTGGGTCTAAACGGGGTGAGCAGTTCTTC. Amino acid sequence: CASSQSYAWGGSKRGEQFF.

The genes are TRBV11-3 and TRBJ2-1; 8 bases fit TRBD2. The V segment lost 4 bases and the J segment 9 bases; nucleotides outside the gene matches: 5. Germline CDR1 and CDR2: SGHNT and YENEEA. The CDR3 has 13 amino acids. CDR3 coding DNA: TGTGCCAGCAGCTCCCGGACTAGCCTTGAGCAGTTCTTC. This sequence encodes CASSSRTSLEQFF.

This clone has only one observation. The CDR3 DNA follows: TGCGCCAGCAGCGGCGGGCGTTCTAGCTCCTACGAGCAGTACTTC. Translated: CASSGGRSSSYEQYF. The genes are TRBV5-1 and TRBJ2-7; a weak D match, TRBD2 (5 bases). The length of the CDR3 is 15 residues. Trimming left V 4 bases short and J 0 bases short, with 14 bases between. The germline V gene has CDR1 SGHRS and CDR2 YFSETQ.

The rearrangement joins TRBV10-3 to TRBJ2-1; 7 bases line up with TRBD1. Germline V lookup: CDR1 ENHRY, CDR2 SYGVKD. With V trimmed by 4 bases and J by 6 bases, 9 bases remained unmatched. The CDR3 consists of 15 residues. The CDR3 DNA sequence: TGTGCCATCAGTGCCACCAGGGGGTCCCCCAATGAGCAGTTCTTC. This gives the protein CAISATRGSPNEQFF.

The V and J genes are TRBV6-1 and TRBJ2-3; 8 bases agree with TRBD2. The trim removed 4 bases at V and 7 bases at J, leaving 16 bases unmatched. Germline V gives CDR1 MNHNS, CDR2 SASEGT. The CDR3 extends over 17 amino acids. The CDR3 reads CASSGTGRLARTYTQYF. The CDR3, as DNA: TGTGCCAGCAGTGGAACCGGGAGACTAGCGCGAACCTATACGCAGTATTTT.

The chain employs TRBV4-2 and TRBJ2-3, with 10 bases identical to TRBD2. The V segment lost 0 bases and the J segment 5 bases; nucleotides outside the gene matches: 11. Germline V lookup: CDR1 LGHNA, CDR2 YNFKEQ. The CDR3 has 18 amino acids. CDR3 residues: CASSQELWLAGDEDTQYF. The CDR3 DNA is TGTGCCAGCAGCCAAGAACTCTGGCTAGCGGGAGACGAAGATACGCAGTATTTT.

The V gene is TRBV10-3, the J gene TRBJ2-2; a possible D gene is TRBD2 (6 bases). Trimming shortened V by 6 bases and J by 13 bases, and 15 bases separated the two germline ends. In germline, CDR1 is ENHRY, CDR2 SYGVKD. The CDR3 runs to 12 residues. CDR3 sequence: CAISPEGGTLFF. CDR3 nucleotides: TGTGCCATCAGCCCCGAGGGAGGAACGCTGTTTTTT.

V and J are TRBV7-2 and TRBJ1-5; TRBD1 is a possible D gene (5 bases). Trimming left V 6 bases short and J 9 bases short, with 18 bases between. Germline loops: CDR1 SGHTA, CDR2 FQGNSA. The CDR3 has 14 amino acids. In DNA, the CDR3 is TGTGCCAGCAGATACGGGGTGGGCCAGGGGCCCCAGCATTTT. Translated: CASRYGVGQGPQHF.

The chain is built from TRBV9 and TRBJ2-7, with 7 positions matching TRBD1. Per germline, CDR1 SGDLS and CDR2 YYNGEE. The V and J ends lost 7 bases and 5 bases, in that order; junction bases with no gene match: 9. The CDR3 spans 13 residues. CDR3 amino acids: CASHNRGSHEQYF. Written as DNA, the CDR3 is TGTGCCAGCCATAACAGGGGATCCCACGAGCAGTACTTC. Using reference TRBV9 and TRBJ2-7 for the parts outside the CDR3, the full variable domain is DSGVTQTPKHLITATGQRVTLRCSPRSGDLSVYWYQQSLDQGLQFLIQYYNGEERAKGNILERFSAQQFPDLHSELNLSSLELGDSALYFCASHNRGSHEQYFGPGTRLTVT.

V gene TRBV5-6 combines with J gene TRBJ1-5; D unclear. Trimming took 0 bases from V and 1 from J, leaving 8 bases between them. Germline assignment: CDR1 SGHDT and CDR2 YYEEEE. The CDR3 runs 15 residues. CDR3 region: CASSLGDQSNQPQHF. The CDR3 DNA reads TGTGCCAGCAGCTTGGGAGACCAAAGCAATCAGCCCCAGCATTTT.

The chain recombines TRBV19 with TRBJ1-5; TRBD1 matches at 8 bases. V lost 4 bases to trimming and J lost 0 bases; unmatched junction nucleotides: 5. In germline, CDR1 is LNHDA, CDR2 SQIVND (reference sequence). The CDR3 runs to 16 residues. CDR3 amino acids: CASSTTGGGSNQPQHF. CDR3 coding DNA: TGTGCCAGTAGTACCACAGGGGGAGGTAGCAATCAGCCCCAGCATTTT.

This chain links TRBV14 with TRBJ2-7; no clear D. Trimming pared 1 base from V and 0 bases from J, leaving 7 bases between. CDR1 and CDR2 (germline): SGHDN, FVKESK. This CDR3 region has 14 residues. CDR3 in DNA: TGTGCCAGCAGCCAAGGACCACACTCCTACGAGCAGTACTTC. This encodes CASSQGPHSYEQYF.

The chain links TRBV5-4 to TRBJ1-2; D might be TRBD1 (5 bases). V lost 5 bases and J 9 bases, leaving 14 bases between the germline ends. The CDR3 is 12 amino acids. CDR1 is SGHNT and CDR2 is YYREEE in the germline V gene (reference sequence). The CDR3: CASSISGGSYTF. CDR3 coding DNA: TGTGCCAGCAGTATCAGCGGGGGTAGCTACACCTTC.

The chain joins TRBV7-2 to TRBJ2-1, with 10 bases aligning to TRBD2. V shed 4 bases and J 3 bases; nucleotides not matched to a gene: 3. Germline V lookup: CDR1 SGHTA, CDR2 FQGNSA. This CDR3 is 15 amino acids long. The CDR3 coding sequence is TGTGCCAGCAGCTCAAGCGGGAGGGTCTACAATGAGCAGTTCTTC. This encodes CASSSSGRVYNEQFF.